One sample yielded the 29 T cell receptor beta chains listed below, sequenced in a study of Graves' ophthalmopathy and Graves' hyperthyroidism (dated 2018 in TCRdb). The sequencing machine was an Illumina HiSeq 2000. For repertoire sequencing, TCR beta CDR3 regions were amplified from RNA transcripts. The first round of RT-PCR was done with HTBI primers and the Qiagen OneStep RT-PCR kit, and was followed by a second round of multiplex PCR, then size selection and purification. TCRdb reworked the public reads: Q25 trimming with fastp, MiXCR clone assembly, productive beta chains retained. CDR3 protein sequences are deduplicated, and each keeps its most common genes and DNA. The sample table lists approximately 640,000 distinct CDR3 sequences, just over 40% of them with a count of one. About 3.3% of the sample goes to the ten largest clones. The specimen sequenced was peripheral blood. The receptors originated from an adult man with Graves' ophthalmopathy.

The chain uses TRBV10-3 and TRBJ1-5; D is possibly TRBD1 (5 bases). The CDR3 has 15 amino acids. The germline CDR1 and CDR2 sequences are ENHRY and SYGVKD. V shed 0 bases and J shed 4 bases, with 10 bases lying between them. The CDR3 DNA follows: TGTGCCATCAGTGAGTCGGGGCAGAGGAATCAGCCCCAGCATTTT. Its translation is CAISESGQRNQPQHF.

The genes are TRBV12-3 or TRBV12-4 and TRBJ1-4; D unresolved. This CDR3 spans 14 amino acids. V dropped 3 bases and J dropped 8 bases, with 13 bases sitting between them. The CDR3 spells CASSFDRRREKLFF. The CDR3 DNA reads as TGTGCCAGCAGTTTTGACCGCCGGAGAGAAAAACTGTTTTTT.

The rearrangement uses TRBV29-1 and TRBJ1-5; D call uncertain. This CDR3 region has 13 residues. Germline V gene data show CDR1 as SQVTM and CDR2 as ANQGSEA. Between the trimmed V and J ends, which lost 8 bases and 3 bases, there was a span of 14 bases. CDR3 sequence (DNA): TGCAGCCCCGGAGGAGGTTACAATCAGCCCCAGCATTTT. It specifies CSPGGGYNQPQHF.

This clonotype occurred many times. The chain is built from TRBV2 and TRBJ1-1; no reliable D call. The CDR3 has 14 residues. Trimming shortened V by 9 bases and J by 4 bases, and 18 bases separated the two germline ends. Germline lookup yields CDR1 SNHLY and CDR2 FYNNEI. The chain's CDR3 is CASLENRVGTEAFF. The CDR3, as DNA: TGTGCCAGTTTAGAAAATCGGGTGGGCACTGAAGCTTTCTTT.

This clonotype has at least ten counts. The gene calls are TRBV7-2 and TRBJ1-1; maybe TRBD1 (6 bases). Germline assignment: CDR1 SGHTA and CDR2 FQGNSA. This CDR3 is built from 15 residues. V was pared by 4 bases and J by 4 bases, with 16 bases between. CDR3 DNA sequence: TGTGCCAGCAGCTCGATCAGGGGCAGGGGCACTGAAGCTTTCTTT. Amino acids: CASSSIRGRGTEAFF.

CDR3 sequence reads: CASSLRQGPQYF. The CDR3 DNA sequence: TGTGCCAGCTCACTTCGACAGGGACCCCAGTACTTC. The V and J genes are TRBV18 and TRBJ2-5, with 7 positions matching TRBD1. The CDR3 extends over 12 amino acids. Germline CDR1 is KGHSH and CDR2 is LQKENI. With V trimmed by 4 bases and J by 9 bases, 5 bases remained unmatched.

This clonotype was observed many times. The genes are TRBV5-1 and TRBJ1-5; 7 nucleotides agree with TRBD1. Trimming took 4 bases from V and 7 from J; bases not matched to a gene: 11. Germline CDR1 is SGHRS and CDR2 is YFSETQ. The CDR3 consists of 15 residues. As DNA, the CDR3 is TGCGCCAGCAGCCCGCAGGGGGGCGAGTGGCAGCCCCAGCATTTT. Protein sequence: CASSPQGGEWQPQHF.

The rearrangement uses TRBV11-2 and TRBJ2-2; 7 bases match TRBD1. CDR3 size: 14 residues. Losses at the gene ends were 5 bases for V and 7 bases for J; bases not matched to a gene: 7. The germline V gene has CDR1 SGHAT and CDR2 FQNNGV. CDR3 loop: CASSPWGQRGELFF. In nucleotides, the CDR3 is TGTGCCAGCAGCCCATGGGGACAGCGCGGGGAGCTGTTTTTT.

This chain links TRBV6-5 with TRBJ2-5; TRBD2 is a possible D gene (6 bases). Germline V gene lookup returns CDR1 MNHEY and CDR2 SVGAGI. The CDR3 runs 19 residues. Trimming removed 6 bases at V and 1 base at J, with 27 bases between. CDR3 in DNA: TGTGCCAGCAGCCAAGGACTACCTGGGAGTATATCCCTCCAAGAGACCCAGTACTTC. Its translation is CASSQGLPGSISLQETQYF.

The CDR3 loop is CASSSREGTYGYTF. Here the CDR3 DNA reads TGTGCCAGCAGTTCCCGTGAGGGGACGTATGGCTACACCTTC. V usage is TRBV6-5 and J usage is TRBJ1-2, with D perhaps TRBD1 (5 bases). Germline V gene lookup returns CDR1 MNHEY and CDR2 SVGAGI. The V gene lost 4 bases and the J gene lost 5 bases, with 14 bases spanning the gap. CDR3 length: 14 amino acids.

The V gene is TRBV29-1, the J gene TRBJ1-2; 7 bases line up with TRBD1. The CDR3 spans 14 residues. Germline loops: CDR1 SQVTM, CDR2 ANQGSEA. The V segment lost 5 bases and the J segment 2 bases; nucleotides outside the gene matches: 8. CDR3 sequence: CSVPWDSANYGYTF. The CDR3 DNA reads as TGCAGCGTTCCGTGGGACAGCGCAAACTATGGCTACACCTTC. The full variable domain, rest sourced from reference TRBV29-1 and TRBJ1-2, is SAVISQKPSRDICQRGTSLTIQCQVDSQVTMMFWYRQQPGQSLTLIATANQGSEATYESGFVIDKFPISRPNLTFSTLTVSNMSPEDSSIYLCSVPWDSANYGYTFGSGTRLTVV.

The rearrangement uses TRBV7-2 and TRBJ1-3; the match to TRBD1 covers 9 bases. The CDR3 length is 13 residues. Germline CDR1 is SGHTA and CDR2 is FQGNSA. The V and J ends lost 3 bases and 8 bases, in that order; junction bases with no gene match: 2. CDR3 residues: CASSLGQGYTIYF. The CDR3 coding sequence is TGTGCCAGCAGCTTGGGACAGGGCTACACCATATATTTT.

This clonotype has a count of ten or more. V is TRBV5-1 and J is TRBJ2-7; 7 bases map to TRBD1. This CDR3 region has 15 residues. Germline V gene data show CDR1 as SGHRS and CDR2 as YFSETQ. V dropped 0 bases and J dropped 0; count of bases not matched to a gene: 3. DNA of the CDR3: TGCGCCAGCAGCTTGGCGTGGGACAGCTCCTACGAGCAGTACTTC. Its translation is CASSLAWDSSYEQYF.

This clonotype was detected many times. V is TRBV25-1 and J is TRBJ1-2, with 9 bases lining up with TRBD1. The CDR3 contains 12 residues. After removal of 5 bases from V and 7 bases from J, the junction contained 2 bases not matched to a gene. The V gene's germline CDR1 is MGHDK and CDR2 SYGVNS. The CDR3 spells CASSTDRGGYTF. The CDR3 DNA sequence: TGTGCCAGCAGTACGGACAGGGGTGGCTACACCTTC.

A few counts support this clonotype. The rearrangement links TRBV6-5 to TRBJ2-7; TRBD1 matches 7 bases. V lost 10 bases and J lost 3; bases outside the gene matches: 18. The CDR3 has 16 amino acids. Germline V gene lookup returns CDR1 MNHEY and CDR2 SVGAGI. The CDR3 DNA reads as TGTGCCACCTTGAGGGAGCCGGGACAGAAAATCTACGAGCAGTACTTC. It encodes CATLREPGQKIYEQYF.

In its sample, this clonotype was seen a few times. V usage is TRBV15 and J usage is TRBJ2-6, with 10 bases lining up with TRBD1. The CDR3 runs to 16 residues. Per germline, CDR1 LNHNV and CDR2 YYDKDF (reference sequence). V was pared by 5 bases and J by 3 bases, with 4 bases of the junction left unmatched. CDR3 coding DNA: TGTGCCACCAGCGCGGGACAGGGGTATGGGGCCAACGTCCTGACTTTC. This gives the protein CATSAGQGYGANVLTF. Complete variable domain (other parts from reference TRBV15 and TRBJ2-6): DAMVIQNPRYQVTQFGKPVTLSCSQTLNHNVMYWYQQKSSQAPKLLFHYYDKDFNNEADTPDNFQSRRPNTSFCFLDIRSPGLGDTAMYLCATSAGQGYGANVLTFGAGSRLTVL.

This clonotype was recorded at least ten times. The rearrangement links TRBV18 to TRBJ2-5, with TRBD1 matching over 7 bases. CDR1 and CDR2 from the germline V gene are KGHSH and LQKENI. Trimming at V came to 1 base and at J to 5 bases, leaving 4 bases not matched to a gene. The CDR3 runs 14 residues. The CDR3 protein is CASSPLQGQETQYF. CDR3 DNA sequence: TGTGCCAGCTCACCACTACAGGGGCAGGAGACCCAGTACTTC.

This clonotype was detected many times. The rearrangement joins TRBV24-1 to TRBJ2-5, with unresolved D. Trimming pared 4 bases from V and 3 bases from J, leaving 2 bases between. Germline V gene data show CDR1 as KGHDR and CDR2 as SFDVKD. This CDR3 has 11 residues. The CDR3 spells CATSDKETQYF. The CDR3 nucleotides are TGTGCCACCAGTGACAAAGAGACCCAGTACTTC.

The sample holds many counts of this clonotype. CDR3 sequence reads: CASSFGQGIAEAFF. CDR3 DNA sequence: TGTGCCAGCAGCTTCGGGCAGGGTATTGCTGAAGCTTTCTTT. The J gene is TRBJ1-1, the V gene TRBV7-9; D possibly corresponds to TRBD1 (5 bases). Trimming removed 3 bases from V and 6 bases from J, with 14 bases in between. CDR3 length equals 14 residues. Germline V CDR1 and CDR2: SEHNR, FQNEAQ (reference sequence). Together with reference TRBV7-9 and TRBJ1-1, the CDR3 gives the full variable domain: DTGVSQNPRHKITKRGQNVTFRCDPISEHNRLYWYRQTLGQGPEFLTYFQNEAQLEKSRLLSDRFSAERPKGSFSTLEIQRTEQGDSAMYLCASSFGQGIAEAFFGQGTRLTVV.

The chain carries TRBV9 and TRBJ2-5; 9 bases are a match to TRBD1. CDR3 length: 16 amino acids. Germline values: CDR1 SGDLS, CDR2 YYNGEE. The V gene end was trimmed by 3 bases and the J gene end by 5 bases; junction bases not matched to a gene: 11. CDR3 coding DNA: TGTGCCAGCAGCGGAAGGACAGGGGTAGCGAAGGAGACCCAGTACTTC. Translating gives CASSGRTGVAKETQYF.

The V gene is TRBV2, the J gene TRBJ2-7, with D possibly being TRBD2 (6 bases). Trimming pared 7 bases from V and 5 bases from J, leaving 24 bases between. The CDR3 loop spans 16 amino acids. The germline gives CDR1 SNHLY, CDR2 FYNNEI. CDR3 DNA: TGTGCCAGCAAAGAAGCTTCCGGGACGTCGGGAGACGAGCAGTACTTC. It codes for CASKEASGTSGDEQYF.

As for this clonotype: A much larger clone is a single base away; this may be a read error. Because the CDR3 is missing its conserved closing phenylalanine or tryptophan, this is likely a read error. The chain links TRBV19 to TRBJ1-1; a possible D gene is TRBD1 (5 bases). The CDR3 loop spans 15 amino acids. The V gene's germline CDR1 is LNHDA and CDR2 SQIVND (reference sequence). V was clipped by 5 bases and J by 2 bases, with 15 bases between them. The CDR3 loop reads CASSSPGRGNTEAFL. In nucleotides, the CDR3 is TGTGCCAGTAGTTCCCCGGGGAGGGGCAACACTGAAGCTTTCCTT.

J is TRBJ2-1 and V is TRBV7-3; D unclear. Germline V gene sequence: CDR1 SGHTA, CDR2 FQGTGA. Trimming removed 2 bases at V and 1 base at J, with 9 bases between. This CDR3 comprises 15 residues. In DNA, the CDR3 is TGTGCCAGCAGCTTAGGGGATTCTTCCTACAATGAGCAGTTCTTC. It specifies CASSLGDSSYNEQFF.

The J gene is TRBJ2-5, the V gene TRBV19, with D possibly being TRBD1 or TRBD2 (5 bases each). Deletions cut 7 bases from V and 9 bases from J, with 15 bases between. The CDR3 is 12 residues long. Germline values: CDR1 LNHDA, CDR2 SQIVND (reference sequence). The CDR3 sequence: CASTRGSQPQYF. The DNA for the CDR3 is TGTGCCAGTACGAGGGGCAGTCAGCCCCAGTACTTC. Using reference TRBV19 and TRBJ2-5 for the parts outside the CDR3, the full variable domain is DGGITQSPKYLFRKEGQNVTLSCEQNLNHDAMYWYRQDPGQGLRLIYYSQIVNDFQKGDIAEGYSVSREKKESFPLTVTSAQKNPTAFYLCASTRGSQPQYFGPGTRLLVL.

This chain joins TRBV19 and TRBJ1-2; D is unresolved. The CDR3 extends over 14 amino acids. The germline V gene encodes CDR1 LNHDA and CDR2 SQIVND (reference sequence). V lost 1 base to trimming and J lost 4 bases, with 10 bases between them. The CDR3 region is CASSIGKDIYGYTF. The CDR3 bases are TGTGCCAGTAGTATAGGGAAGGATATCTATGGCTACACCTTC.

Of note for this clonotype: As the CDR3 is not closed by the conserved phenylalanine or tryptophan, this likely results from a read error. V is TRBV15 and J is TRBJ2-6; D tentatively reads TRBD1 or TRBD2 (5 bases each). Looked up from germline, CDR1 is LNHNV and CDR2 is YYDKDF (reference sequence). This CDR3 has 15 amino acids. V dropped 1 base and J dropped 1 base, with 5 bases sitting between them. The CDR3 sequence: CATSRGGSGANVLTS. DNA for the CDR3: TGTGCCACCAGCAGAGGGGGGTCTGGGGCCAACGTCCTGACTTCC.

The chain has TRBV4-3 and TRBJ1-3; 7 bases match TRBD1. J gave up 11 bases and V 0 bases, and 10 bases lay outside the gene matches. Looked up from germline, CDR1 is LGHNA and CDR2 is YSLEER. The CDR3 spans 15 residues. The CDR3 nucleotides are TGCGCCAGCAGCCAAGACCTGGGACAGCAAGGTCCCATATATTTT. It specifies CASSQDLGQQGPIYF.

At least ten counts were recorded for this clonotype. The chain couples TRBV10-1 to TRBJ1-6; no definite D call. V dropped 6 bases and J dropped 14 bases, with 11 bases sitting between them. This CDR3 has 11 residues. The germline V gene has CDR1 WNHNN and CDR2 SYGVQD (reference sequence). As DNA, the CDR3 is TGCGCCAGCAGGCCCCCCAAAGCCCTCCACTTT. Protein sequence: CASRPPKALHF.

The rearrangement links TRBV30 to TRBJ1-6; no clear D. The CDR3 sequence is 16 residues long. Germline lookup yields CDR1 GTSNPN and CDR2 SVGIG (reference sequence). Trimming took off 4 bases at V and 4 bases at J, with 17 bases between the two ends. CDR3 sequence reads: CAWMIGVTAYNSPLHF. CDR3 coding DNA: TGTGCCTGGATGATTGGGGTAACAGCGTATAATTCACCCCTCCACTTT.